This T cell receptor beta chain comes out of a study of siplizumab effects on memory and regulatory T cells. Overall study results and limits: There were only a minor fraction of alloreactive clones that mapped to unstimulated subsets.

On this clone itself: Its cognate antigen is unknown. It is unclear where the CDR3 begins or ends on the DNA, so no DNA is shown, and the CDR3 is as TCRdb lists it.

Per individual sample, approximately 100,000 TCR templates were assayed. The data were produced by immunoSEQ multiplex PCR, yet TCRdb's version contains in-frame clones alone and is incomplete. The sample yields some 100,000 clones, 90% to 95% seen once. The CDR3 is 15 residues long, ends included. Germline V gene lookup returns CDR1 SNHLY and CDR2 FYNNEI. The specimen sequenced was CD8+ T cells sorted from blood. This receptor was identified in a human donor in good health. This chain links TRBV2 with TRBJ2-1. The CDR3 sequence is CAFGAGTKQYNEQFF.